The 25 T cell receptor beta chains listed next were all sequenced from one sample in a study of blood T cell repertoires in COVID-19. Generated by immunoSEQ multiplex PCR, the TCRdb table keeps only in-frame clones and is missing some. The sample records some 110,000 clones, about 80% being singletons. Sequenced input: peripheral blood. All receptors come from a woman aged 80 or over with active or convalescent COVID-19.

This clone was seen just once. The chain uses TRBV3-1 (or the pseudogene TRBV3-2) and TRBJ1-2; 9 bases agree with TRBD1. The CDR3 length is 15 residues. V was clipped by 3 bases and J by 1 base; unmatched bases: 3. In germline, CDR1 is LGHDT, CDR2 YNNKEL (reference sequence). CDR3 protein: CASSQRDRDNYGYTF. The CDR3 DNA sequence: TGTGCCAGCAGCCAGCGGGACAGGGATAACTATGGCTACACCTTC.

V usage is TRBV18 and J usage is TRBJ2-1; 7 bases align to TRBD1. CDR1 and CDR2 (germline): KGHSH, LQKENI. The CDR3 extends over 15 amino acids. The V segment lost 5 bases and the J segment 4 bases; nucleotides outside the gene matches: 8. The CDR3 loop reads CASSAQGLQYNEQFF. The CDR3 nucleotides are TGTGCCAGCTCAGCACAGGGGTTACAATACAATGAGCAGTTCTTC.

This clone has just a few counts. V usage is TRBV5-1 and J usage is TRBJ2-7; TRBD1 aligns across 11 bases. The J segment lost 4 bases and the V segment lost 4 bases, leaving 10 bases of the junction unmatched. This CDR3 contains 16 residues. Germline CDR1 is SGHRS and CDR2 is YFSETQ. The CDR3 loop reads CASSPATGTGGYEQYF. DNA of the CDR3: TGCGCCAGCAGCCCGGCCACCGGGACAGGGGGGTACGAGCAGTACTTC.

The chain carries TRBV30 and TRBJ2-7; 8 bases are a match to TRBD2. The germline CDR1 and CDR2 sequences are GTSNPN and SVGIG (reference sequence). V lost 2 bases to trimming and J lost 3 bases; unmatched junction nucleotides: 6. The CDR3 consists of 14 residues. CDR3 sequence: CAWSPTLAVYEQYF. CDR3 nucleotides: TGTGCCTGGAGTCCTACACTAGCGGTCTACGAGCAGTACTTC.

J is TRBJ1-4 and V is TRBV6-5; D unresolved. Germline loops: CDR1 MNHEY, CDR2 SVGAGI. V was trimmed by 4 bases and J by 4 bases, leaving 16 bases between them. CDR3 length: 16 residues. CDR3 loop: CASSSSYGELNEKLFF. The CDR3 DNA is TGTGCCAGCAGTTCGAGCTACGGGGAGCTTAATGAAAAACTGTTTTTT.

The chain couples TRBV7-9 to TRBJ1-1, with 9 bases lining up with TRBD1. The CDR3 covers 14 residues. Germline V lookup: CDR1 SEHNR, CDR2 FQNEAQ (reference sequence). J was trimmed by 4 bases and V by 5 bases; bases with no gene match: 5. The CDR3 spells CASSTDRGATEAFF. The DNA of the CDR3 is TGTGCCAGCAGCACTGACAGGGGGGCCACTGAAGCTTTCTTT.

The chain is built from TRBV6-5 and TRBJ1-1; maybe TRBD1 (5 bases). Germline assignment: CDR1 MNHEY and CDR2 SVGAGI. Trimming removed 2 bases from V and 4 bases from J, with 14 bases in between. The CDR3 consists of 15 residues. The CDR3 region is CASSYNGRGGTEAFF. The CDR3 bases are TGTGCCAGCAGTTACAACGGAAGGGGAGGCACTGAAGCTTTCTTT.

The genes are TRBV5-1 and TRBJ1-1; maybe TRBD1 (6 bases). V was clipped by 4 bases and J by 3 bases, with 10 bases between them. CDR3 size: 13 residues. Per the germline V gene, CDR1 is SGHRS and CDR2 is YFSETQ. The CDR3: CASSPSGDTEAFF. The CDR3, as DNA: TGCGCCAGCAGCCCTTCAGGGGACACTGAAGCTTTCTTT.

This clone has a single count. V usage is TRBV30 and J usage is TRBJ1-6; D is possibly TRBD1 (5 bases). Germline CDR1 is GTSNPN and CDR2 is SVGIG (reference sequence). This CDR3 is 13 amino acids long. Trimming pared 3 bases from V and 7 bases from J, leaving 10 bases between. The CDR3 region is CAWSVGVNSPLHF. The DNA of the CDR3 is TGTGCCTGGAGCGTAGGGGTAAATTCACCCCTCCACTTT.

This clone appeared a few times. The chain employs TRBV7-9 and TRBJ1-3; a possible D gene is TRBD1 (5 bases). V lost 5 bases to trimming and J lost 1 base, with 9 bases between them. CDR1 is SEHNR, CDR2 FQNEAQ, per germline (reference sequence). This CDR3 spans 14 amino acids. The CDR3 DNA follows: TGTGCCAGCAGCACCCAGGGTTCTGGAAACACCATATATTTT. Translating gives CASSTQGSGNTIYF.

The V and J genes are TRBV19 and TRBJ1-5; the D is unclear. The germline gives CDR1 LNHDA, CDR2 SQIVND (reference sequence). CDR3 length equals 14 residues. Trimming left V 3 bases short and J 2 bases short, with 8 bases between. CDR3 DNA sequence: TGTGCCAGTAGTATCCGGCGGGGCAATCAGCCCCAGCATTTT. This encodes CASSIRRGNQPQHF.

This sequence joins TRBV19 and TRBJ1-4, with a tentative D call TRBD1 (6 bases). Trimming shortened V by 0 bases and J by 0 bases, and 20 bases separated the two germline ends. Germline V gives CDR1 LNHDA, CDR2 SQIVND (reference sequence). The CDR3 spans 20 residues. CDR3 loop: CASSIDVQGSVTPTNEKLFF. The CDR3 DNA follows: TGTGCCAGTAGTATAGACGTACAGGGTTCGGTGACCCCAACTAATGAAAAACTGTTTTTT.

This clone was detected a few times. V usage is TRBV27 and J usage is TRBJ1-1, with 9 bases that match TRBD1. J gave up 5 bases and V 6 bases, and 7 bases lay outside the gene matches. This CDR3 is built from 14 residues. Germline CDR1 is MNHEY and CDR2 is SMNVEV (reference sequence). As DNA, the CDR3 is TGTGCCAGCAGAACGCCGGGACAGGGTACTGAAGCTTTCTTT. Its translation: CASRTPGQGTEAFF.

The chain combines TRBV29-1 with TRBJ1-1; D unresolved. The CDR3 runs 12 residues. Looked up from germline, CDR1 is SQVTM and CDR2 is ANQGSEA. Trimming removed 3 bases from V and 5 bases from J, with 10 bases in between. CDR3 DNA: TGCAGCGTTGACTTCCAGTCTACTGAAGCTTTCTTT. This encodes CSVDFQSTEAFF.

The chain uses TRBV24-1 and TRBJ1-5; tentative D call: TRBD1 (6 bases). This CDR3 is built from 14 residues. CDR1 and CDR2 (germline): KGHDR, SFDVKD. Trimming removed 4 bases from V and 10 bases from J, with 16 bases in between. The CDR3 is CATSDGTLQGPQHF. The CDR3 bases are TGTGCCACCAGTGACGGGACCCTACAGGGTCCCCAGCATTTT.

This clone was observed a few times. This chain links TRBV9 with TRBJ2-1, with 7 nucleotides matching TRBD2. V shed 6 bases and J 8 bases; nucleotides not matched to a gene: 14. Germline assignment: CDR1 SGDLS and CDR2 YYNGEE. This CDR3 has 15 residues. CDR3 region: CASTDGLAEGYEQFF. CDR3 in DNA: TGTGCCAGCACCGATGGGCTAGCGGAGGGCTATGAGCAGTTCTTC.

The chain carries TRBV4-2 and TRBJ2-7; TRBD2 aligns across 8 bases. This CDR3 spans 14 amino acids. The junction had 3 bases not matched to a gene; V was cut back by 1 base and J by 4 bases. Germline V gives CDR1 LGHNA, CDR2 YNFKEQ. The CDR3 DNA reads TGTGCCAGCAGCCAAGCCCCTAGCGGGTACGAGCAGTACTTC. Amino acid sequence: CASSQAPSGYEQYF.

The chain carries TRBV4-2 and TRBJ2-3; tentative D call: TRBD2 (5 bases). Between the trimmed V and J ends, which lost 1 base and 0 bases, there was a span of 11 bases. This CDR3 is 16 amino acids long. In germline, CDR1 is LGHNA, CDR2 YNFKEQ. The CDR3: CASSQVGQRSTDTQYF. DNA of the CDR3: TGTGCCAGCAGCCAAGTAGGGCAGCGGAGCACAGATACGCAGTATTTT.

The rearrangement joins TRBV4-2 to TRBJ2-7; the match to TRBD1 covers 11 bases. CDR1 and CDR2 from the germline V gene are LGHNA and YNFKEQ. V trimming: 2 bases; J trimming: 6 bases; junction bases outside the gene matches: 6. This CDR3 spans 15 amino acids. The CDR3 loop reads CASSQSDRGPGEQYF. The CDR3 DNA reads TGTGCCAGCAGCCAATCGGACAGGGGGCCCGGCGAGCAGTACTTC.

V usage is TRBV7-9 and J usage is TRBJ1-4, with 10 bases matching TRBD1. Germline-derived CDR1 and CDR2 are SEHNR and FQNEAQ (reference sequence). The trim removed 3 bases at V and 6 bases at J, leaving 7 bases unmatched. CDR3 length: 16 residues. The CDR3 protein is CASSFSPGQGYEKLFF. The CDR3 coding sequence is TGTGCCAGCAGCTTCTCTCCGGGACAGGGGTATGAAAAACTGTTTTTT.

This sequence joins TRBV27 and TRBJ1-6; 9 nucleotides align to TRBD1. Germline loops: CDR1 MNHEY, CDR2 SMNVEV (reference sequence). The J segment lost 9 bases and the V segment lost 5 bases, leaving 8 bases of the junction unmatched. The CDR3 contains 15 residues. CDR3 amino acids: CASSLTQGAGSPLHF. The CDR3 DNA is TGTGCCAGCAGTCTAACACAGGGGGCGGGTTCACCCCTCCACTTT.

This chain connects TRBV5-1 to TRBJ1-3; D might be TRBD1 (6 bases). In germline, CDR1 is SGHRS, CDR2 YFSETQ. The CDR3 runs to 17 residues. Trimming removed 0 bases from V and 0 bases from J, with 13 bases in between. The CDR3 DNA reads TGCGCCAGCAGCTTGGGCAACGGACAGTTCTCTGGAAACACCATATATTTT. Translating it yields CASSLGNGQFSGNTIYF.

The chain employs TRBV4-2 and TRBJ2-5; 10 bases are shared with TRBD2. Trimming cost V 4 bases and J 3 bases; bases outside gene matches: 2. Germline V lookup: CDR1 LGHNA, CDR2 YNFKEQ. The CDR3 sequence is 14 residues long. CDR3: CASSPLAGEETQYF. CDR3 sequence (DNA): TGTGCCAGCAGCCCTCTAGCGGGGGAAGAGACCCAGTACTTC.

This rearrangement joins TRBV5-1 to TRBJ1-2, with 9 positions matching TRBD1. From germline, CDR1 is SGHRS and CDR2 YFSETQ. After removal of 4 bases from V and 4 bases from J, the junction contained 11 bases not matched to a gene. This CDR3 has 16 amino acids. The CDR3 DNA reads as TGCGCCAGCAGCCCGGGACAGGGTACCCTTGGCTATGGCTACACCTTC. The encoded protein is CASSPGQGTLGYGYTF.

The table lists this clone with a few counts. The gene calls are TRBV18 and TRBJ1-4; 7 positions match TRBD1. This CDR3 has 15 residues. J lost 5 bases, V lost 2 bases, and 5 bases had no gene match. CDR1 and CDR2 from the germline V gene are KGHSH and LQKENI. This CDR3 is CASSPTQGYNEKLFF. In nucleotides, the CDR3 is TGTGCCAGCTCACCAACACAGGGGTACAATGAAAAACTGTTTTTT.